This T cell receptor (beta chain) derives from a study of immune heterogeneity within non-small cell lung tumors. Study-wide findings and caveats: Multiple tumor sites within a patient showed recurrence of identical dominant CDR3 beta clonotypes; site-unique high-frequency clones were present as well.

A first 10-cycle multiplex round used 32 V-gene and 13 J-gene primers on TCR beta CDR3. TCRdb analysed the multiplex PCR reads with MiXCR anew, one entry per CDR3 protein. Of approximately 6,300 distinct CDR3 sequences listed, 20% to 25% were seen once; the top ten hold around 8.6%. This clonotype is labeled medium-sized. Its specificity is not known. The template consisted of bulk tumor genomic DNA, with about 0.65 ug used per sample. Several biopsies were collected from each primary tumor during surgery. They were spaced as far apart as possible within the tumor mass. The cohort was untreated, with newly diagnosed non-small cell lung cancer undergoing curative surgery. With 6 bases clipped from V and 1 base from J, the junction kept 21 bases outside the gene matches. CDR1 DFQATT and CDR2 SNEGSKA come from the germline V gene (reference sequence). This CDR3 comprises 19 residues.

This sequence originates from a man aged 65 to 85 with non-small cell lung cancer. Sequences were obtained from lung tumor tissue. The rearrangement uses TRBV20-1 and TRBJ1-5; 7 positions match TRBD1. The CDR3 is CSAQDRLPGGAKSNQPQHF. The CDR3 region has the DNA TGCAGTGCCCAGGACAGGCTACCTGGCGGGGCAAAAAGCAATCAGCCCCAGCATTTT.